Included here is one TCR beta chain sequence, with context. Participants, 18 to 89 years old, spanned about two dozen US areas. Trimming took 0 bases from V and 6 from J, leaving 17 bases between them. CDR3 length equals 16 residues. Per the germline V gene, CDR1 is SGHDT and CDR2 is YYEEEE. In the original analysis: Reference gene primer amplification gave nucleated cell count estimates. Libraries were prepared by immunoSEQ multiplex PCR; TCRdb keeps only in-frame clonotypes and omits some of them. That table furnishes V, J and clone size, whereas the DNA furnished D and trimming. The table lists around 230,000 clones, roughly nine tenths of them singletons, with almost 4% in the top ten. This entry is derived from a study of blood T cell repertoires in COVID-19. Study-level background: Both acute and convalescent COVID-19 samples were obtained from the United States, Italy and Spain.

Sequencing was carried out using PBMCs or T cells enriched from blood (not recorded which). The clonotype originates from a woman in her 30s with acute COVID-19. V usage is TRBV5-6 and J usage is TRBJ2-3, with D perhaps TRBD2 (6 bases). CDR3 loop: CASSLGGTPKGDTQYF. The CDR3 DNA follows: TGTGCCAGCAGCTTGGGAGGGACTCCTAAGGGGGATACGCAGTATTTT.